This T cell receptor (beta chain) is drawn from a study of blood T cell repertoires in COVID-19. Study as a whole: The origin of the acute and convalescent COVID-19 samples was the United States, Italy and Spain. T cells, B-cell-depleted T cells, or PBMCs provided the cDNA or gDNA that served as material.

In Seattle, patients joined the study during active infection and were tracked longitudinally. This CDR3 is built from 16 residues. Germline CDR1 SGHTA, CDR2 FQGNSA. J lost 3 bases, V lost 5 bases, and 12 bases had no gene match. Under the authors' procedure: The authors estimated nucleated cell counts from reference gene primer amplification. Sequencing used immunoSEQ multiplex PCR; TCRdb keeps in-frame clones, though not all of them. For V, J and clone size, that table is used; D and trimming come from the DNA. This repertoire shows some 64,000 clones, approximately 78% found once; its top ten account for around 14%.

The TCR was taken from a man aged 60-69 years with COVID-19, enrolled during active disease. Sequenced: peripheral blood. This rearrangement joins TRBV7-2 to TRBJ2-7; TRBD1 aligns across 8 bases. CDR3 residues: CASSPRPLGQGYEQYF. CDR3 in DNA: TGTGCCAGCAGCCCCCGGCCCCTCGGACAGGGCTACGAGCAGTACTTC.